This T cell receptor (beta chain) was captured in a study of tumor-infiltrating lymphocytes in localized non-small cell lung cancer (dated by TCRdb to about 2021). As for the study more broadly: The cohort included patients whose samples were collected after neoadjuvant chemotherapy, as well as both smokers and never-smokers and several histologies. A total of 55 or so patients were included in the paired tumor versus uninvolved lung comparison of immunoSEQ T-cell fraction. TCR sequencing was one of several integrated assays, alongside flow cytometry, multiplex immunofluorescence, RNA-seq, exome sequencing and proteomics, applied to the same patients. Resected tumor tissue and uninvolved lung tissue described as non-adjacent to the tumor were contributed by each patient, with both tissues obtained from the same patient. The overall ICON cohort was composed of around 150 surgical patients with localized non-small cell lung cancer whose tumors were resected. Findings and caveats that apply to the study as a whole: TCR-derived T-cell fraction did not differ between the flow cytometry-defined immunotypes IM1 (good prognosis) and IM2 (poor prognosis). Consistent with immunofluorescence CD3 counts, TCRbeta sequencing supported greater T cell infiltration in tumors than in uninvolved lung tissue. Assay coverage differed among patients according to how much tissue was available, so only a subset of the cohort had TCR sequencing. Because different pieces of the same tissue were used for different assays, technical variation could not be separated from intratumor heterogeneity. No association of tumor T-cell fraction from TCR sequencing with recurrence-free survival was found (p = 0.61).

In regard to this clone: The specificity of this receptor is unknown. No base quality values were provided; no much bigger clone lies one nucleotide off.

The first patient joined ICON in April 2016, and enrollment wrapped up when the last patient was enrolled in late 2018. From a subcohort of approximately 76 patients, fresh tumor and matched uninvolved tissue were collected for in-depth immune analyses, including TCR sequencing. TCR sequencing was performed on DNA isolated from bulk tissue, without cell sorting. The immunoSEQ assay used for TCR sequencing gave the T-cell fraction in both tumor and uninvolved lung tissue. The paper's processing steps were these. For survival analysis, patients were split into high (upper tertile) and low (lower two tertiles) T-cell fraction groups and compared by log-rank test. A signed-rank test was used to check for differences in T-cell fraction between paired tumor and uninvolved lung. This is the immuneACCESS table as TCRdb keeps it, with only in-frame sequences that have V and J called. A part of the clones is gone; compared with another copy, unresolved V genes explain less than half, and the rest is unexplained. V and J calls and clone size come straight from that table; D and trimming were deduced from the DNA. In this sample the table shows about 29,000 clones, roughly 88% of which occur a single time. The top ten constitute around 2% of the sample.

Trimming leaves V shorter by 2 bases and J shorter by 5 bases, with the junction holding 7 bases beyond the gene matches. The CDR3 has 15 amino acids, counting the end cysteine and phenylalanine. The DNA shown is the 45-base CDR3, in frame from base 1. CDR1 and CDR2 (SGHNT, YYREEE) derive from the germline V gene (reference sequence). This receptor was taken from a human donor with non-small cell lung cancer. The chain couples TRBV5-4 to TRBJ2-7; TRBD1 matches 10 bases in the middle. Sequencing was performed on lung tumor tissue. The sequenced DNA: TGTGCCAGCAGCTTACAAGGGACAGGGGTCCACGAGCAGTACTTC. This encodes CASSLQGTGVHEQYF.